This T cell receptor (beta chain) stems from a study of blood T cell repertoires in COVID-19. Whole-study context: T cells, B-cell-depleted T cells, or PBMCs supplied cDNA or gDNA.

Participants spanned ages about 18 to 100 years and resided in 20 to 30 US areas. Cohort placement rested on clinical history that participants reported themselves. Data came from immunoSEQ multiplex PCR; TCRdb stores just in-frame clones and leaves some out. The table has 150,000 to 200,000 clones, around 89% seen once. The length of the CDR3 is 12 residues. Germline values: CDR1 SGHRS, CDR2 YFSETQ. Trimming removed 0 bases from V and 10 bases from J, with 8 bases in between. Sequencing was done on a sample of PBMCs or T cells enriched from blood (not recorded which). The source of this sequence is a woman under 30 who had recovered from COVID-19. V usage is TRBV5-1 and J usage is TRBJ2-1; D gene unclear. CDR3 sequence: CASSLAYREQFF. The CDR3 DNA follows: TGCGCCAGCAGCTTGGCTTACCGGGAGCAGTTCTTC. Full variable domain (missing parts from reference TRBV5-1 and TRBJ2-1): KAGVTQTPRYLIKTRGQQVTLSCSPISGHRSVSWYQQTPGQGLQFLFEYFSETQRNKGNFPGRFSGRQFSNSRSEMNVSTLELGDSALYLCASSLAYREQFFGPGTRLTVL.